This T cell receptor beta chain appears in the sequencing data of a study of cytomegalovirus exposure and HLA in healthy donors. Study conclusions and caveats: Presence/absence comparisons presumed near-even sequencing depth among donors.

PCR employed 60 Vbeta and 13 Jbeta primers. Here immunoSEQ multiplex PCR was the method, and the copy in TCRdb shows in-frame clones only, minus some. Of 140,000 to 150,000 clones in the sample, about two thirds were seen once. Germline CDR1 is SGHRS and CDR2 is YFSETQ. The CDR3 has 15 amino acids. With V trimmed by 4 bases and J by 5 bases, 7 bases remained unmatched. Comment on this clone: Its antigen is currently unknown.

Material: PBMCs. The receptor's source is a woman aged 60-70 years in good health and CMV-seropositive. The chain employs TRBV5-1 and TRBJ2-7; 12 bases match TRBD1. The CDR3 region has the DNA TGCGCCAGCAGCCCGTCCGGGACAGGGGGCCACGAGCAGTACTTC. Amino acid sequence: CASSPSGTGGHEQYF.